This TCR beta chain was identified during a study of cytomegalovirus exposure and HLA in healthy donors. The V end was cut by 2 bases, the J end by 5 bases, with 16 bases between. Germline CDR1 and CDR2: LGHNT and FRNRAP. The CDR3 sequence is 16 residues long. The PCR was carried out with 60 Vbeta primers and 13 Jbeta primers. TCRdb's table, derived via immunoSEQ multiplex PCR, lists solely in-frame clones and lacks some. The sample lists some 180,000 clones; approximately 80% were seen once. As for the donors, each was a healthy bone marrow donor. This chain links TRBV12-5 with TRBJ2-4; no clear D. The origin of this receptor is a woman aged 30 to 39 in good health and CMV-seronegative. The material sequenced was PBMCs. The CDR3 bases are TGTGCTAGTGGTTTGAAAGTTGGGCCCCGTGAAAACATTCAGTACTTC. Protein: CASGLKVGPRENIQYF.